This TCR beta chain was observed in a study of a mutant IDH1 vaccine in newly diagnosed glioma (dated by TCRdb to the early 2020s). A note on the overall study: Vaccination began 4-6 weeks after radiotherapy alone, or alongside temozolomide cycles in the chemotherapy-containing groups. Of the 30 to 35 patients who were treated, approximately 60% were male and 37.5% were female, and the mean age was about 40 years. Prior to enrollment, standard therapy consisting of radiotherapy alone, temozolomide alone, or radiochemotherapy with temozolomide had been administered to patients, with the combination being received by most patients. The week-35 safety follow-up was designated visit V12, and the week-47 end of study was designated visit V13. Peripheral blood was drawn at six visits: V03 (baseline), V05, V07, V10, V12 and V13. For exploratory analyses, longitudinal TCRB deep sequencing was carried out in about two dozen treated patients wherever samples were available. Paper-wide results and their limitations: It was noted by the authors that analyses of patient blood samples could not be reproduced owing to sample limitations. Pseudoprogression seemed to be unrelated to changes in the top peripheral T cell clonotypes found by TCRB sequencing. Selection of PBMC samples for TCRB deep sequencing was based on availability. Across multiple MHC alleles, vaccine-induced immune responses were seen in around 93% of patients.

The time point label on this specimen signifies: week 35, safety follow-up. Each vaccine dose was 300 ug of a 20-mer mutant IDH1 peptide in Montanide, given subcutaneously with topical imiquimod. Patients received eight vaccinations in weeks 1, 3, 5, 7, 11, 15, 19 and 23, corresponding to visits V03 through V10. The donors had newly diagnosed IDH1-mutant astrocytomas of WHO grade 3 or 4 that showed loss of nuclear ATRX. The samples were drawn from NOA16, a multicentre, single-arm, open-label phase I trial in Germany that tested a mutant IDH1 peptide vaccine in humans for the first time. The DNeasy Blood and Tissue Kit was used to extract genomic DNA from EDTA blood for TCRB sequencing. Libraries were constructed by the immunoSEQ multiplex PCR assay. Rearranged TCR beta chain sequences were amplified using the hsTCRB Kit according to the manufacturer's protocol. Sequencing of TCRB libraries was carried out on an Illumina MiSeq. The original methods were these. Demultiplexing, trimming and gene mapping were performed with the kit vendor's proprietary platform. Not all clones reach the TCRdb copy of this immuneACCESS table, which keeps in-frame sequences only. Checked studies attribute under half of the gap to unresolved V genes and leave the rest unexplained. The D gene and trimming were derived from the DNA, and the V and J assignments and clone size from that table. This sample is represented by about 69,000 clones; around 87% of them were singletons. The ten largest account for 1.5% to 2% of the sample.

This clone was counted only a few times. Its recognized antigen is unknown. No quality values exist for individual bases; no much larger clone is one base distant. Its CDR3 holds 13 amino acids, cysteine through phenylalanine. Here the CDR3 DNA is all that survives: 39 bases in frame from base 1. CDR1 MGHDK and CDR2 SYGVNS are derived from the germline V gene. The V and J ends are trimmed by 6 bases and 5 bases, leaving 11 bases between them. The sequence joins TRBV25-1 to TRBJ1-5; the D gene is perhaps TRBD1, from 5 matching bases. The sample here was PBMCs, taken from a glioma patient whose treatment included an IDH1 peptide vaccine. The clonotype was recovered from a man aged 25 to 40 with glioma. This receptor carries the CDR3 CASRGRVDQPQHF. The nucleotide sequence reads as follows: TGTGCCAGCAGGGGGCGCGTAGATCAGCCCCAGCATTTT.